The text below deals with one T cell receptor beta chain. The target of this receptor is not known. There are no base qualities to consult, and no much larger clone falls within one base. The sample belongs to a study of blood T cell repertoires in COVID-19 (dated by TCRdb to the early 2020s). Notes on the research overall: Collaborator samples came from the United States, Italy and Spain and covered acute and convalescent phases of COVID-19. The prospective study material was composed of cDNA or gDNA derived from T cells, B-cell-depleted T cells, or PBMCs. Subjects who had been exposed to COVID-19, were actively infected with it, or had recovered from it provided the deeply sampled blood TCRbeta repertoires that made up the dataset. The repertoires were released in a freely available public database meant as a resource for research on the immune response to SARS-CoV-2. The samples were drawn from the first 160 participants of the ongoing ImmuneRACE study and from some 1,300 subjects provided by 6 global collaborators. Sample metadata almost always included a de-identified subject ID, COVID-19 status, age in years and sex. HLA class I and class II types, where available, came from metadata supplied by the sample provider rather than from assay-based typing.

TCRbeta CDR3 regions were amplified from genomic DNA using the immunoSEQ Assay, a bias-controlled multiplex PCR. As for how the authors treated the data: The number of nucleated cells in each sample was estimated from the amplification of reference gene primers within the assay. Sequence reads were collapsed and filtered to measure the absolute abundance of every unique TCRbeta CDR3 rearrangement. For each sample, productive Simpson clonality was calculated as the square root of Simpson's diversity index over productive rearrangements. In its TCRdb copy, this immuneACCESS table keeps in-frame sequences only and misses some clones. Where compared with another copy, unresolved V genes explain less than half of these, and the others have no known cause. V, J and clone size were drawn from that table, and D and trimming were deduced from the DNA. The sample table lists under 300,000 clones, approximately 86% of them with a count of one. Approximately 4% of the sample is taken by the ten largest.

Findings and caveats that apply to the study as a whole: Clinical and demographic metadata were provided uncurated, with the amount varying by source and participant.

Whole blood was collected in K2EDTA tubes by collaborating institutions according to the institutions' own protocols. For TCRbeta analysis, collaborator samples were shipped as frozen whole blood, as isolated PBMCs, or as DNA extracted from either sample type. What was sequenced was peripheral blood. The TCR comes from a man aged 18 to 29 with active or convalescent COVID-19.

CDR3 reads: CASSQNIEAFF. The DNA reads TGTGCCAGCAGCCAAAATATAGAAGCTTTCTTT. Rearrangement joined TRBV14 to TRBJ1-1; the D gene cannot be resolved reliably. From cysteine to phenylalanine, the CDR3 is 11 amino acids long. CDR3 DNA is the only sequence kept; it has 33 bases, read in frame from the first base. Deletion took 2 bases off V and 8 bases off J, with a span of 6 bases between the germline ends. CDR1 and CDR2, looked up from the germline V gene, are SGHDN and FVKESK.